The clone carrying this T cell receptor (beta chain) was recorded a few times. Its matching antigen is unknown. The sample is drawn from a study of vaccination and CD4 T cells after COVID-19. Study-wide findings and caveats: Convalescent participants were relatively few, and none had early post-infection timepoints studied. Spike mono-reactivity was found in 304 of the 307 vaccine-specific clones identified in convalescent patients.

Sequencing of DNA taken from cultured CD4+ T cells relied on the Oncomine TCR Beta short-read assay. TCRdb re-analysed the PCR reads in MiXCR, keeping a single row per CDR3 protein. The sample carries 5,500 to 7,500 distinct CDR3 sequences, approximately 48% recorded once. Treatment of the sample: approximately 10-day PBMC culture with coronavirus spike peptide pools or control peptides (ViraFEST assay). CD4+ T-cell collection from the unexposed donor predated the COVID-19 pandemic (2011-2018). The CDR3 is 16 amino acids. Looked up from germline, CDR1 is MDHEN and CDR2 is SYDVKM. V was trimmed by 0 bases and J by 1 base, leaving 12 bases between them.

The sequencing sample was made of CD4+ T cells from blood, cultured in vitro. This TCR was sampled from a human donor in good health. The rearrangement uses TRBV28 and TRBJ1-1; D possibly corresponds to TRBD1 (6 bases). The CDR3 loop reads CASSLWSGQENTEAFF. The CDR3 region has the DNA TGTGCCAGCAGTTTATGGTCGGGACAAGAGAACACTGAAGCTTTCTTT.